The 9 T cell receptor beta chains below were found in one sample sequenced in a study of control samples from healthy donors and cancer patients. Method: immunoSEQ multiplex PCR; TCRdb's copy keeps in-frame clones and lacks some. The repertoire holds 130,000 to 150,000 clones, with approximately 93% as singletons. The source material was blood. These receptors were obtained from a man aged 18-30 years in good health.

This clone was seen a few times. The chain employs TRBV7-2 and TRBJ1-3; D remains unclear. The CDR3 has 13 residues. Trimming took off 4 bases at V and 2 bases at J, with 6 bases between the two ends. The germline V gene encodes CDR1 SGHTA and CDR2 FQGNSA. The CDR3 reads CASSSEAGNTIYF. The CDR3 coding sequence is TGTGCCAGCAGCTCGGAGGCTGGAAACACCATATATTTT.

This CDR3 reads CSVEVPGSTEAFF. CDR3 in DNA: TGCAGCGTTGAAGTCCCGGGATCCACTGAAGCTTTCTTT. This chain links TRBV29-1 with TRBJ1-1, with D hard to call. Trimming left V 1 base short and J 4 bases short, with 10 bases between. The V gene's germline CDR1 is SQVTM and CDR2 ANQGSEA. The CDR3 is 13 amino acids. The full variable domain, its missing parts supplied by reference TRBV29-1 and TRBJ1-1, is SAVISQKPSRDICQRGTSLTIQCQVDSQVTMMFWYRQQPGQSLTLIATANQGSEATYESGFVIDKFPISRPNLTFSTLTVSNMSPEDSSIYLCSVEVPGSTEAFFGQGTRLTVV.

This clone showed up just once. The chain has TRBV5-1 and TRBJ1-4; D remains ambiguous. The CDR3 consists of 15 residues. Trimming took off 4 bases at V and 2 bases at J, with 12 bases between the two ends. From germline, CDR1 is SGHRS and CDR2 YFSETQ. CDR3 residues: CASSAYKSTNEKLFF. The CDR3 DNA sequence: TGCGCCAGCAGCGCTTATAAGAGCACTAATGAAAAACTGTTTTTT.

This chain uses TRBV12-3 or TRBV12-4 with TRBJ2-5; 7 bases are shared with TRBD1. The CDR3 extends over 13 amino acids. V was clipped by 8 bases and J by 4 bases; unmatched bases: 7. CDR3 sequence: CASRSTGRETQYF. Written as DNA, the CDR3 is TGTGCCAGCCGGTCGACAGGGAGAGAGACCCAGTACTTC.

V gene TRBV30 combines with J gene TRBJ2-2; tentative D call: TRBD1 (6 bases). The germline gives CDR1 GTSNPN, CDR2 SVGIG (reference sequence). V was clipped by 3 bases and J by 3 bases, with 11 bases between them. The CDR3 runs 14 residues. The CDR3 sequence is CAWRGARYTGELFF. DNA for the CDR3: TGTGCCTGGAGGGGGGCCCGGTACACCGGGGAGCTGTTTTTT.

The chain couples TRBV3-1 (or the pseudogene TRBV3-2) to TRBJ2-1, with 12 nucleotides matching TRBD2. CDR1 LGHDT and CDR2 YNNKEL come from the germline V gene (reference sequence). The CDR3 runs 16 residues. With V trimmed by 5 bases and J by 8 bases, 10 bases remained unmatched. Here the CDR3 DNA reads TGTGCCAGCAGCGGAGGGAGGACTAGCGGGAATGATGAGCAGTTCTTC. It yields the protein CASSGGRTSGNDEQFF.

This rearrangement joins TRBV4-2 to TRBJ2-1; 7 bases line up with TRBD1. The germline V gene encodes CDR1 LGHNA and CDR2 YNFKEQ. This CDR3 is built from 15 residues. Losses at the gene ends were 1 base for V and 9 bases for J; bases not matched to a gene: 9. The CDR3 nucleotides are TGTGCCAGCAGCCAAGGACAGGGTTTCAGGAGTGAGCAGTTCTTC. It yields the protein CASSQGQGFRSEQFF.

V and J are TRBV6-5 and TRBJ2-1, with 8 bases that match TRBD1. V gave up 6 bases and J gave up 12 bases; unmatched junction bases: 4. CDR1 is MNHEY and CDR2 is SVGAGI in the germline V gene. There are 11 residues in the CDR3. The CDR3 DNA reads TGTGCCAGCAGCCGGGACAGGAGGCAGTTCTTC. This sequence encodes CASSRDRRQFF.

With respect to this clone: Different DNA sequences within this sample yield the same CDR3. The J gene is TRBJ1-5, the V gene TRBV14, with D unresolved. V was trimmed by 3 bases and J by 0 bases, leaving 3 bases between them. The CDR3 contains 13 residues. CDR1 is SGHDN, CDR2 FVKESK, per germline. The CDR3 loop reads CASSQDSNQPQHF. CDR3 bases: TGTGCCAGCAGCCAGGATAGCAATCAGCCCCAGCATTTT.